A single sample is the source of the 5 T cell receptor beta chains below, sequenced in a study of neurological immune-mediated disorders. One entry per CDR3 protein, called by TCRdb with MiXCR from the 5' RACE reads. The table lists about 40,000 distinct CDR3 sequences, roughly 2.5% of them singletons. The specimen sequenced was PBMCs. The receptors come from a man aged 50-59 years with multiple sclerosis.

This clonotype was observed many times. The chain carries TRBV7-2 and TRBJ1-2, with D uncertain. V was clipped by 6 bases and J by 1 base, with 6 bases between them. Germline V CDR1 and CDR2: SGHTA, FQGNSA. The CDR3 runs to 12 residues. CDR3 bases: TGTGCCAGCAGTAGTTTTAACTATGGCTACACCTTC. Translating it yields CASSSFNYGYTF.

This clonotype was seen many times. The CDR3 DNA is TGTGCCAGCAAAAAAGGTCAACAGGGGGCTCTCTACGAGCAGTACTTC. Translated, it gives CASKKGQQGALYEQYF. V gene TRBV6-5 combines with J gene TRBJ2-7, with 9 nucleotides matching TRBD1. Germline CDR1 MNHEY, CDR2 SVGAGI. The CDR3 has 16 amino acids. The V and J ends lost 7 bases and 3 bases, in that order; junction bases with no gene match: 13.

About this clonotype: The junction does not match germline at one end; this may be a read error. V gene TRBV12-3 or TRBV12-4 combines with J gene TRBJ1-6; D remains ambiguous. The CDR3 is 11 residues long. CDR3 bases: TGTGCCAGCAGGCTAAATTCACCCCTCAACTTT. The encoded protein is CASRLNSPLNF.

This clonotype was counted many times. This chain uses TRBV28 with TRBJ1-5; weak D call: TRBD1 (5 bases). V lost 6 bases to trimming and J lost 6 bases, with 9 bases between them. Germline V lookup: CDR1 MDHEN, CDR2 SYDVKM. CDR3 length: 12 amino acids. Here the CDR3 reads CASSTDSQPQHF. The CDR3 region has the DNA TGTGCCAGCAGCACCGACAGTCAGCCCCAGCATTTT.

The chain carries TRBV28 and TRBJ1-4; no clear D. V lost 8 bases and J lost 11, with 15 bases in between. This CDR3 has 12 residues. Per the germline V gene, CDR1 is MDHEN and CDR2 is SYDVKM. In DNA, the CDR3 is TGTGCCAGCCGAAAGGGCGAGAGGAAACTGTTTTTT. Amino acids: CASRKGERKLFF.